This TCR beta chain is drawn from a study of blood T cell repertoires in COVID-19. Background on the study: Donors in the United States, Italy and Spain gave samples during acute or convalescent COVID-19.

The data were produced by immunoSEQ multiplex PCR, yet TCRdb's version contains in-frame clones alone and is incomplete. The sample shows some 370,000 clones, 87% of them seen only once. V gave up 5 bases and J gave up 1 base; unmatched junction bases: 1. The germline CDR1 and CDR2 sequences are SQVTM and ANQGSEA. The CDR3 spans 13 residues. V and J are TRBV29-1 and TRBJ2-1; TRBD2 agrees at 8 bases. This TCR was recovered from a woman aged 25 to 45 with COVID-19, enrolled during active disease. The sample consisted of peripheral blood. CDR3 residues: CSVTSGSYNEQFF. Written as DNA, the CDR3 is TGCAGCGTTACTAGCGGATCCTACAATGAGCAGTTCTTC.